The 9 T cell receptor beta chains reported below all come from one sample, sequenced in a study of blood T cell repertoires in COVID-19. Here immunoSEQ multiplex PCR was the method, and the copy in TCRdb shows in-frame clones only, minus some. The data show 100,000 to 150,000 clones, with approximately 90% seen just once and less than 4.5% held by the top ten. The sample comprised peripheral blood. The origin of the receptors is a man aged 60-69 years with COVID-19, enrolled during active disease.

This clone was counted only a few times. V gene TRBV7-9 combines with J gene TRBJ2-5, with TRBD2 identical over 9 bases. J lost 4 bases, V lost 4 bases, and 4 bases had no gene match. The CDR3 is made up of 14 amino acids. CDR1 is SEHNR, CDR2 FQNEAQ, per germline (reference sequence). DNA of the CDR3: TGTGCCAGCAGCTCAAATAGCGGGGGAGAGACCCAGTACTTC. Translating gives CASSSNSGGETQYF.

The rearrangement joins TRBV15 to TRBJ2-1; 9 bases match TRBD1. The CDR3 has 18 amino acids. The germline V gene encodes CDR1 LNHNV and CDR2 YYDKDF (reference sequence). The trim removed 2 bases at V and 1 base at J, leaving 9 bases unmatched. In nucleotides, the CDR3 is TGTGCCACCAGCAGACGCACCGGGACAGGGCTTTCCTACAATGAGCAGTTCTTC. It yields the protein CATSRRTGTGLSYNEQFF.

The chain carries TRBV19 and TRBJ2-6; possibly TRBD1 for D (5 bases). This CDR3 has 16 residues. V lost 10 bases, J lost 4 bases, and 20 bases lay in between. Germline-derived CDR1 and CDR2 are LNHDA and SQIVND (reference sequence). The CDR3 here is CATQNGQGSGANVLTF. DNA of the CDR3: TGTGCCACCCAAAACGGGCAGGGTTCAGGGGCCAACGTCCTGACTTTC.

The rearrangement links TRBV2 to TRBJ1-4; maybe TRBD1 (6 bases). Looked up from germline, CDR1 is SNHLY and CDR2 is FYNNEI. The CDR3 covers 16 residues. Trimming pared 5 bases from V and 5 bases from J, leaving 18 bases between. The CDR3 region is CASSPRRGGLNEKLFF. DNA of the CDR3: TGTGCCAGCAGTCCGAGGAGGGGGGGACTGAATGAAAAACTGTTTTTT.

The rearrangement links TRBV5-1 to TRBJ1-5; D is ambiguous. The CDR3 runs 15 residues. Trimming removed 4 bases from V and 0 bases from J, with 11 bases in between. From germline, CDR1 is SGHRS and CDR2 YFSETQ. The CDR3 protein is CASSQMPGSNQPQHF. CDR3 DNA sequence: TGCGCCAGCAGCCAAATGCCGGGTAGCAATCAGCCCCAGCATTTT.

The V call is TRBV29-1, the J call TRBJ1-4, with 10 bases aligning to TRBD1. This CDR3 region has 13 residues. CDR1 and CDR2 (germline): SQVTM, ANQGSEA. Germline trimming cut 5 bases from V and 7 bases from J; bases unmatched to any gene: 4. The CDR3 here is CSVRQGAGEKLFF. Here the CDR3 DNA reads TGCAGCGTTCGACAGGGGGCGGGTGAAAAACTGTTTTTT.

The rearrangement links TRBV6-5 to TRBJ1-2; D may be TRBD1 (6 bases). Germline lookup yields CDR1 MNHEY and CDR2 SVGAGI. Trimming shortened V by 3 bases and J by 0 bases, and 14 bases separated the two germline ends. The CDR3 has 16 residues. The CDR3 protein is CASSYRGSVANYGYTF. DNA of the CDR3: TGTGCCAGCAGTTATAGGGGGTCCGTAGCTAACTATGGCTACACCTTC.

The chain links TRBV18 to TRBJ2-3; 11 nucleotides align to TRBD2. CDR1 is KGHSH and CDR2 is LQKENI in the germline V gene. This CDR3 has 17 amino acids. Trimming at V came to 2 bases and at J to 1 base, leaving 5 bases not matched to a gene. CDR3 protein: CASSPTPGLAGTDTQYF. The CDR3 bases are TGTGCCAGCTCACCAACCCCGGGACTAGCGGGCACAGATACGCAGTATTTT.

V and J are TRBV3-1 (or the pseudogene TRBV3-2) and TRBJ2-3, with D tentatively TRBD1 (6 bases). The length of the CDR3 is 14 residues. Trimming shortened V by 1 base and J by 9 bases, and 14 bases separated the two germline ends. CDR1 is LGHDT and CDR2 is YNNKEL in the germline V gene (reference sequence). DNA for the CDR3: TGTGCCAGCAGCCAAGGGGCAGGGGTTGAAACGCAGTATTTT. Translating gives CASSQGAGVETQYF.